Ten or more counts support the clone carrying this T cell receptor (beta chain). Its matching antigen is unknown. Germline-derived CDR1 and CDR2 are SGHAT and FQNNGV. The CDR3 is made up of 14 amino acids. The junction had 11 bases not matched to a gene; V was cut back by 5 bases and J by 11 bases. The data are from a study of T cells in Graves' hyperthyroidism and ophthalmopathy. Overall study results and limits: Blood samples included most of the expanded thyroid clonotypes exceeding 0.001. Ophthalmopathy was distinguished from stable hyperthyroidism by 13 V-J signatures.

Hyperthyroidism was newly diagnosed in patients aged 18 to 65 (duration under 2 months). First hyperthyroidism diagnosis is when the blood sample was obtained, before any ophthalmopathy symptoms. Researchers took RNA transcripts and amplified the TCR beta CDR3 regions from them. Primed by the HTBI set, a first-round RT-PCR was run on the TCR CDR3. Each CDR3 protein gets one entry after TCRdb re-called the multiplex PCR reads with MiXCR. The table has 250,000 to 300,000 distinct CDR3 sequences, roughly 15% seen once. Sequenced sample: blood. V gene TRBV11-2 combines with J gene TRBJ1-5, with TRBD1 matching over 8 bases. The clonotype comes from a woman in her fifties or sixties with Graves' hyperthyroidism that later progressed to Graves' ophthalmopathy. Here the CDR3 reads CASSRGQGRGAQHF. The CDR3 bases are TGTGCCAGCAGCCGAGGACAGGGACGGGGCGCCCAGCATTTT.